These 7 T cell receptor beta chains were sequenced from one sample in a study of lymphopenia after photon versus proton radiotherapy. This table comes from immunoSEQ multiplex PCR, and its TCRdb copy is limited to in-frame clones, with some not included. The sample yields about 39,000 clones, 92% seen once. This sample comprised peripheral blood, obtained from a patient treated with photon-based radiotherapy. Source of these receptors: a man aged 55 to 70 with cholangiocarcinoma.

J is TRBJ1-1 and V is TRBV7-3; D may be TRBD1 (6 bases). The CDR3 consists of 15 residues. In germline, CDR1 is SGHTA, CDR2 FQGTGA. V lost 1 base to trimming and J lost 1 base, with 10 bases between them. The CDR3 is CASSLMTGKNTEAFF. DNA of the CDR3: TGTGCCAGCAGCTTAATGACAGGAAAGAACACTGAAGCTTTCTTT.

This rearrangement joins TRBV10-3 to TRBJ1-2; the D is unclear. Germline V gene lookup returns CDR1 ENHRY and CDR2 SYGVKD. The CDR3 consists of 15 residues. The ends were cut back, 2 bases at V and 5 bases at J, with 15 bases in the middle. The CDR3 here is CAISEPTPARYGYTF. CDR3 DNA: TGTGCCATCAGTGAGCCGACGCCTGCTAGGTATGGCTACACCTTC.

By share, this clone counts as medium-sized (0.01 to 0.1%). This rearrangement joins TRBV29-1 to TRBJ2-1; TRBD2 matches at 8 bases. The germline gives CDR1 SQVTM, CDR2 ANQGSEA. The CDR3 sequence is 17 residues long. V was pared by 0 bases and J by 4 bases, with 11 bases of the junction left unmatched. The CDR3 sequence: CSVEDGGRSTGYNEQFF. The CDR3 bases are TGCAGCGTTGAAGATGGCGGGAGGTCGACGGGGTACAATGAGCAGTTCTTC.

This sequence joins TRBV18 and TRBJ1-1; no clear D. The V end was cut by 1 base, the J end by 6 bases, with 15 bases between. This CDR3 comprises 15 residues. Per germline, CDR1 KGHSH and CDR2 LQKENI. Here the CDR3 reads CASSPRTGPGAEAFF. CDR3 sequence (DNA): TGTGCCAGCTCACCACGTACGGGCCCAGGCGCTGAAGCTTTCTTT.

V usage is TRBV6-1 and J usage is TRBJ1-3; 7 bases fit TRBD1. Unmatched junction bases numbered 6, after V lost 8 bases and J lost 2 bases. Germline loops: CDR1 MNHNS, CDR2 SASEGT. The CDR3 is 14 residues long. CDR3 residues: CASSRTGAGNTIYF. In nucleotides, the CDR3 is TGTGCCAGCTCCCGCACAGGGGCTGGAAACACCATATATTTT.

The rearrangement links TRBV18 to TRBJ2-2; 8 bases map to TRBD1. Germline V CDR1 and CDR2: KGHSH, LQKENI. The CDR3 extends over 16 amino acids. V lost 0 bases, J lost 0 bases, and 0 bases stayed unmatched. The CDR3 loop reads CASSPPGQANTGELFF. The CDR3 coding sequence is TGTGCCAGCTCACCACCGGGACAGGCGAACACCGGGGAGCTGTTTTTT. Together with reference TRBV18 and TRBJ2-2, the CDR3 gives the full variable domain: NAGVMQNPRHLVRRRGQEARLRCSPMKGHSHVYWYRQLPEEGLKFMVYLQKENIIDESGMPKERFSAEFPKEGPSILRIQQVVRGDSAAYFCASSPPGQANTGELFFGEGSRLTVL.

The J gene is TRBJ2-3, the V gene TRBV9; the match to TRBD1 covers 7 bases. CDR1 and CDR2 (germline): SGDLS, YYNGEE. The CDR3 loop spans 18 amino acids. With 6 bases clipped from V and 4 bases from J, the junction kept 20 bases outside the gene matches. CDR3 region: CASNRNRGGENTADTQYF. For the CDR3, the DNA is TGTGCCAGCAACAGAAACCGAGGGGGCGAGAACACGGCAGATACGCAGTATTTT.